This T cell receptor beta chain was identified during a study of shared clonotypes between healthy human individuals. The study's findings and limits: The low donor count limited represented genetic and exposure-history diversity. Shared clonotypes across all four donors exceeded non-shared ones in generation probability.

About this clone itself: What it binds is not known.

The J segment lost 2 bases and the V segment lost 9 bases, leaving 13 bases of the junction unmatched. Per the germline V gene, CDR1 is SNHLY and CDR2 is FYNNEI. The CDR3 covers 16 residues. The test was conducted at deep level. Researchers divided each subset's genomic DNA evenly across several immunoSEQ plates. The protocol was immunoSEQ multiplex PCR, while the TCRdb copy is restricted to in-frame clones and leaves out a portion. The sample shows approximately 1,500,000 clones, roughly 96% of them seen only once. Sequenced sample: naive CD4+ T cells sorted from blood. Subset indicated: CD45RA+ positively selected. The TCR comes from a man aged 30-40 years in good health. The rearrangement uses TRBV2 and TRBJ1-2; 9 nucleotides match TRBD1. The CDR3 DNA reads as TGTGCCAGTCCTACCGTCCGGGACAGGGAGAACTATGGCTACACCTTC. Encoded protein: CASPTVRDRENYGYTF.